Listed below are T cell receptor beta chains from one sample, sequenced in a study of blood T cell repertoires in COVID-19. Sequencing used immunoSEQ multiplex PCR; TCRdb keeps in-frame clones, though not all of them. The profile shows about 140,000 clones, about 76% of them singletons. The specimen was peripheral blood. Receptors were obtained from an elderly man with acute or convalescent COVID-19. CDR3s include the opening cysteine and the closing phenylalanine or tryptophan. The D gene is left open where the match is weak. A row's size may be missing; if present it is once, few, many or a size class.

TRBV7-2	TRBJ1-5	NA	NA	TGTGCCAGCAGCTCTCAAGACAGGCAGCCCCAGCATTTT	CASSSQDRQPQHF
TRBV19	TRBJ2-2	NA	NA	TGTGCCAGTAGTGGTGAGGGAAACACCGGGGAGCTGTTTTTT	CASSGEGNTGELFF
TRBV18	TRBJ1-4	NA	NA	TGTGCCAGCTCACCCCGGAGGGCTGAGGGTGAAAAACTGTTTTTT	CASSPRRAEGEKLFF
TRBV6-5	TRBJ1-1	NA	NA	TGTGCCAGCAGGCCCCAGGTCAACACTGAAGCTTTCTTT	CASRPQVNTEAFF
TRBV27	TRBJ2-5	NA	TRBD2	TGTGCCAGCAGTACGCGGACTAGCGGGACCCAGTACTTC	CASSTRTSGTQYF
TRBV7-9	TRBJ2-1	NA	NA	TGTGCCAGCAGCTTAGAGAGCGCGAATGAGCAGTTCTTC	CASSLESANEQFF
TRBV7-2	TRBJ1-4	NA	NA	TGTGCCAGCAGCTTAGCGCGGGAGGAGGGGAAACTGTTTTTT	CASSLAREEGKLFF
TRBV7-9	TRBJ1-3	NA	NA	TGTGCCAGCAGCCAAACGGGGAGTGTCTCTGGAAACACCATATATTTT	CASSQTGSVSGNTIYF
TRBV12-3/TRBV12-4	TRBJ2-7	NA	NA	TGTGCCAGCAGTTTGGCTGTGTCCTACGAGCAGTACTTC	CASSLAVSYEQYF
TRBV4-3	TRBJ2-6	NA	NA	TGCGCCAGCAGCCAAGTAGGGTTAGGCAGGGCGTCCTCTGGGGCCAACGTCCTGACTTTC	CASSQVGLGRASSGANVLTF
TRBV7-6	TRBJ2-7	once	NA	TGTGCCAGCAGCCGAGACCCAGGGTCCTACGAGCAGTACTTC	CASSRDPGSYEQYF
TRBV6-2/TRBV6-3	TRBJ2-1	NA	TRBD2	TGTGCCAGCAGTCACATTAGCGGGGGCTACAATGAGCAGTTCTTC	CASSHISGGYNEQFF
TRBV19	TRBJ1-6	NA	NA	TGTGCCAGTAGTATTATTCGGGATGAGGGTTCACCCCTCCACTTT	CASSIIRDEGSPLHF
TRBV4-2	TRBJ1-4	NA	NA	TGTGCCAGCAGCCAAGAGTACAGGTCGAATGAAAAACTGTTTTTT	CASSQEYRSNEKLFF
TRBV19	TRBJ2-1	NA	NA	TGTGCCAGTAGTATCGCCCAGACGGGGGAAACCTACAATGAGCAGTTCTTC	CASSIAQTGETYNEQFF
TRBV11-2	TRBJ1-1	NA	NA	TGTGCCAGCAGCTTAGATAGGGGGATTGAAGCTTTCTTT	CASSLDRGIEAFF
TRBV7-9	TRBJ1-5	NA	NA	TGTGCCAGCAGCTTAGCCTCCCCCGCGCAGCCCCAGCATTTT	CASSLASPAQPQHF
TRBV5-1	TRBJ2-3	NA	TRBD2	TGCGCCAGCAGCTCGTTTAGCGGGGGTGATACAGATACGCAGTATTTT	CASSSFSGGDTDTQYF
TRBV7-9	TRBJ2-6	once	NA	TGTGCCAGCAGCCCTTGGATGGGGGCTCAACTCTCTGGGGCCAACGTCCTGACTTTC	CASSPWMGAQLSGANVLTF
TRBV5-4	TRBJ1-1	NA	NA	TGTGCCAGCAGCCGGGGGGTGACGGATTCTAACACTGAAGCTTTCTTT	CASSRGVTDSNTEAFF
TRBV4-3	TRBJ1-5	few	TRBD1	TGCGCCAGCAGCCAGGAAACAGGGGGCAATCAGCCCCAGCATTTT	CASSQETGGNQPQHF
TRBV12-3/TRBV12-4	TRBJ1-1	NA	NA	TGTGCCAGCAGGTCCGAGTTGAACACTGAAGCTTTCTTT	CASRSELNTEAFF